Listed below are T cell receptor beta chains from one sample, sequenced in a study of cytotoxic CD8 clonotypes in ibrutinib-treated CLL. The repertoire was sequenced with immunoSEQ multiplex PCR; TCRdb's copy has only in-frame clones and lacks some. The sample includes hundreds of thousands of clones, over 65% of them seen just once. Sequences were derived from PBMCs, sampled after 12 months of ibrutinib treatment. Receptors were obtained from a human donor with chronic lymphocytic leukemia. CDR3s leave out the opening cysteine and the closing phenylalanine or tryptophan. The order of the fields is V gene, J gene, CDR3 protein.

v_gene: TRBV5-4; j_gene: TRBJ2-3; CDR3aa: ASSFIAGGADTQY
v_gene: TRBV28; j_gene: TRBJ2-7; CDR3aa: ATRGDRDSYEQY
v_gene: TRBV13; j_gene: TRBJ1-6; CDR3aa: ASSRSGQLAPLH
v_gene: TRBV11-2; j_gene: TRBJ1-2; CDR3aa: ASSLGRSNYGYT
v_gene: TRBV9; j_gene: TRBJ1-5; CDR3aa: ASSVLPTRDQPQH
v_gene: TRBV7-2; j_gene: TRBJ1-5; CDR3aa: ASSSGRNRNQPQH
v_gene: TRBV11-2; j_gene: TRBJ1-2; CDR3aa: ASSGAGTVGNYGYT
v_gene: TRBV7-2; j_gene: TRBJ1-3; CDR3aa: ASSSVGGSGNTIY
v_gene: TRBV5-1; j_gene: TRBJ2-7; CDR3aa: ASSLVAAQGEQY
v_gene: TRBV20-1; j_gene: TRBJ1-2; CDR3aa: SAHDYGYT
v_gene: TRBV27; j_gene: TRBJ2-7; CDR3aa: ASTQTGQGFREQY
v_gene: TRBV4-3; j_gene: TRBJ1-5; CDR3aa: ASSQDAWRAGNQPQH
v_gene: TRBV15; j_gene: TRBJ2-5; CDR3aa: ATSRDLQETQY
v_gene: TRBV11-1; j_gene: TRBJ2-5; CDR3aa: ASSRRRGAGETQY
v_gene: TRBV6-5; j_gene: TRBJ2-5; CDR3aa: ASSYSGTPQETQY
v_gene: TRBV5-1; j_gene: TRBJ2-3; CDR3aa: ASSLGLAGDTQY
v_gene: TRBV27; j_gene: TRBJ1-4; CDR3aa: ASSLTRRGEKLF
v_gene: TRBV18; j_gene: TRBJ2-3; CDR3aa: ASSVLAGVPDTQY
v_gene: TRBV29-1; j_gene: TRBJ2-5; CDR3aa: SVQGQGMFETQY
v_gene: TRBV5-1; j_gene: TRBJ2-1; CDR3aa: ASSLELPGLAGNEQF
v_gene: TRBV15; j_gene: TRBJ1-1; CDR3aa: ATGGGTNTEAF
v_gene: TRBV30; j_gene: TRBJ1-5; CDR3aa: AWSTHIGNQPQH
v_gene: TRBV19; j_gene: TRBJ1-5; CDR3aa: ASTPWGSLAQH
v_gene: TRBV6-4; j_gene: TRBJ2-2; CDR3aa: ASSAAGGYTGELF
v_gene: TRBV5-1; j_gene: TRBJ1-2; CDR3aa: ASSLAGVEDGYT
v_gene: TRBV28; j_gene: TRBJ1-5; CDR3aa: ASRPTGGGSNQPQH
v_gene: TRBV7-2; j_gene: TRBJ2-1; CDR3aa: ASSFAGAVYEQF
v_gene: TRBV18; j_gene: TRBJ2-7; CDR3aa: ASSPSLGLAGVPLEQY
v_gene: TRBV5-1; j_gene: TRBJ1-5; CDR3aa: ASSLDGDGNQPQH
v_gene: TRBV12-5; j_gene: TRBJ1-5; CDR3aa: ASGPDRLNQPQH
v_gene: TRBV6-5; j_gene: TRBJ1-6; CDR3aa: ASSPLWGSSPLH
v_gene: TRBV15; j_gene: TRBJ2-2; CDR3aa: ATSPVKSTGELF
v_gene: TRBV22-1; j_gene: TRBJ2-6; CDR3aa: PGRDRREQRDCEQSRANVLT
v_gene: TRBV30; j_gene: TRBJ2-3; CDR3aa: AWIPRRGSGHTQY
v_gene: TRBV6-5; j_gene: TRBJ1-4; CDR3aa: ASSSLQGSVKKLF
v_gene: TRBV28; j_gene: TRBJ2-7; CDR3aa: ASSLGGQGASEQY
v_gene: TRBV6-5; j_gene: TRBJ2-7; CDR3aa: ASSRGGGANHEQY
v_gene: TRBV11-3; j_gene: TRBJ2-7; CDR3aa: ASSLDPSGALLYEQY
v_gene: TRBV18; j_gene: TRBJ2-7; CDR3aa: ASSGDRSDEQY
v_gene: TRBV6-6; j_gene: TRBJ1-5; CDR3aa: ASSPLGSNQPQH
v_gene: TRBV20-1; j_gene: TRBJ2-5; CDR3aa: SASLKETQY
v_gene: TRBV4-2; j_gene: TRBJ2-5; CDR3aa: ASSQDGTGETQY
v_gene: TRBV11-2; j_gene: TRBJ2-7; CDR3aa: ASTERTWYEQY
v_gene: TRBV29-1; j_gene: TRBJ1-4; CDR3aa: SVEDRATNEKLF
v_gene: TRBV30; j_gene: TRBJ2-5; CDR3aa: AYAQGARETQY